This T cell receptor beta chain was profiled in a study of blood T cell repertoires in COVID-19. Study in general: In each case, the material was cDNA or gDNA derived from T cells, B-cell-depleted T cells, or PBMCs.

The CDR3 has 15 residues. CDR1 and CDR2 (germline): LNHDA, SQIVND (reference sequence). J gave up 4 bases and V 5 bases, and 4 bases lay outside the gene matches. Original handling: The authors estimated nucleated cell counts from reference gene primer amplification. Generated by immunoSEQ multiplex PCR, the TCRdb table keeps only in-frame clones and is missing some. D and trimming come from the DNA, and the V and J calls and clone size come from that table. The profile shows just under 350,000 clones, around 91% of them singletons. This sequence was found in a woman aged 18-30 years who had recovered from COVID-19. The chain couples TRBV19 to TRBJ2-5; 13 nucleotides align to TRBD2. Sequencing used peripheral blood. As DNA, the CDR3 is TGTGCCAGTAGTCCAAGGACTAGCGGGAGAGAGACCCAGTACTTC. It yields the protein CASSPRTSGRETQYF.